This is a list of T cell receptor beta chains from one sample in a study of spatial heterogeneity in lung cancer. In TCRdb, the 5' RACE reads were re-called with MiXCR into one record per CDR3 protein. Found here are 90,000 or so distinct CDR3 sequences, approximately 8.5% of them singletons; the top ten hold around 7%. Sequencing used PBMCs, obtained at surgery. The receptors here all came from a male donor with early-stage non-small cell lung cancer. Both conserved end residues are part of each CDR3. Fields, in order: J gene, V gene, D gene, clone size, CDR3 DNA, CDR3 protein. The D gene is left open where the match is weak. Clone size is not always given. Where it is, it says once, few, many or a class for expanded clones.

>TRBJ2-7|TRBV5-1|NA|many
TGCGCCAGCAGCTTGGCAGACGAATACGAGCAGTACTTC
CASSLADEYEQYF
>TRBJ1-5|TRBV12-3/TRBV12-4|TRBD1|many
TGTGCCAGCAAGCCGGGACAGTTTATATCACAGCCCCAGCATTTT
CASKPGQFISQPQHF
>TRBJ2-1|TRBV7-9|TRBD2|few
TGTGCCAGCAGCTTAAGTCTAGCGGGCACCAATGAGCAGTTCTTC
CASSLSLAGTNEQFF
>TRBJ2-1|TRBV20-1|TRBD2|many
TGCAGTCGAAAAAGGAGCGGGAGGCTATACAATGAGCAGTTCTTC
CSRKRSGRLYNEQFF
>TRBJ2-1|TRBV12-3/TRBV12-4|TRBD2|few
TGTGCCAGCAGCCTTTTCGGACTAGCGGGGGGGAATGAGCAGTTCTTC
CASSLFGLAGGNEQFF
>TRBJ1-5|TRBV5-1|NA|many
TGCGCCAGCAGCTTGGTGGCAGGGTCCAACCAGCCCCAGCATTTT
CASSLVAGSNQPQHF
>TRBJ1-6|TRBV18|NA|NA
TGTGCCAGCTCCCGGGGATATAATTCACCCCTCCACTTT
CASSRGYNSPLHF
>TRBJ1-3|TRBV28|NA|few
TGTGCCAGCAGGGTCTCTGGAAACACCATATATTTT
CASRVSGNTIYF
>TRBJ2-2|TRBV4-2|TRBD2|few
TGTGCCAGCAGCCAAGAGGGGACTAGCACCGGGGAGCTGTTTTTT
CASSQEGTSTGELFF
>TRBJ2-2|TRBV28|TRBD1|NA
TGTGCCAGCAGTTTGGGGCCAGGGGGCTTGAGGGAGCTGTTTTTT
CASSLGPGGLRELFF
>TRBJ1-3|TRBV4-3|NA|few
TGCGCCAGCAGCCAAGTGAGAGGCGGGAGCTCTGGAAACACCATATATTTT
CASSQVRGGSSGNTIYF
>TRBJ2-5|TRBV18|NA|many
TGTGCCAGCTCACCACCGGGCGAAGAGACCCAGTACTTC
CASSPPGEETQYF
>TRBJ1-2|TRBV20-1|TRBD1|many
TGCAGTGCTAGAGATGGAGACGACAGGGGGATCTATGGCTACACCTTC
CSARDGDDRGIYGYTF
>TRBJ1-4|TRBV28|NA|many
TGTGCCAGCAGTTCCGGAGGAGATGAAAAACTGTTTTTT
CASSSGGDEKLFF
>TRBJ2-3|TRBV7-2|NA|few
TGTGCCAGCAGCCTAGGGTATGCAGATACGCAGTATTTT
CASSLGYADTQYF
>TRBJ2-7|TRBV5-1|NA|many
TGCGCCAGCAGCTGGGACGGTAGCTCCTACGAGCAGTACTTC
CASSWDGSSYEQYF
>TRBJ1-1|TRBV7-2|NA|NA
TGTGCCAGCAGCTTAGCGGGACATCAGAACACTGAAGCTTTCTTT
CASSLAGHQNTEAFF
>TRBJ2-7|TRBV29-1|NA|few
TGCAGCGTGTCCGACGAGCAGTACTTC
CSVSDEQYF
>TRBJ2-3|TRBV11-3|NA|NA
TGTGCCAGCAGCTTAGGAAGCCTCACAGATACGCAGTATTTT
CASSLGSLTDTQYF
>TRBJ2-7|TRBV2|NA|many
TGTGCCAGCAGCCTGAATATGTACGAGCAGTACTTC
CASSLNMYEQYF
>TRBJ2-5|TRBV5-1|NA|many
TGCGCCAGCAGCTTAGGGCGGCTCCAAGAGACCCAGTACTTC
CASSLGRLQETQYF
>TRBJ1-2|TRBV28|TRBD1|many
TGTGCCAGCAGTCCCACCGGACAGGCGGCCGAATTAGCTAACTATGGCTACACCTTC
CASSPTGQAAELANYGYTF
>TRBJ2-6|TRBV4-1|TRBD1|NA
TGCGCCAGCAGCCAAGTCTCCGGACAGGGTATCACTGGGGCCAACGTCCTGACTTTC
CASSQVSGQGITGANVLTF
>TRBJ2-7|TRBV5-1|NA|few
TGCGCCAGCAGCTTGGAGAGACCCTCTTACGAGCAGTACTTC
CASSLERPSYEQYF
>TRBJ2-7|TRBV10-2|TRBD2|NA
TGCGCCAGCAGAGAAGCGGGAGGCGAGCAGTACTTC
CASREAGGEQYF
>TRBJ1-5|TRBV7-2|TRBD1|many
TGTGCCAGCAGCTGGGGACAGGTTAGCAATCAGCCCCAGCATTTT
CASSWGQVSNQPQHF
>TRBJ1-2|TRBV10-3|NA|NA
TGTGCCATCAGTGAGATGCCCGATTACTATGGCTACACCTTC
CAISEMPDYYGYTF
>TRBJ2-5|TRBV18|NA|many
TGTGCCAGCTCACCGGAGGAGACCCAGTACTTC
CASSPEETQYF
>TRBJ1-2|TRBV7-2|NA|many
TGTGCCAGCAGCTCAGGGACTACGGAGGGCTACACCTTC
CASSSGTTEGYTF
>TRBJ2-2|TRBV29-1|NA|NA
TGCAGCGTGCAGGGACCGGGCGTCGGGGAGCTGTTTTTT
CSVQGPGVGELFF
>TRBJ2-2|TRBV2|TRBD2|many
TGTGCCAGCAGTGAAGTAGCGGGGGGCGTCACCGGGGAGCTGTTTTTT
CASSEVAGGVTGELFF
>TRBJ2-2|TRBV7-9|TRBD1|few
TGTGCCAGCAGTAGGGGACAGCTTAACACCGGGGAGCTGTTTTTT
CASSRGQLNTGELFF
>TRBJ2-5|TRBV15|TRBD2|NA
TGTGCCACCAGCAGAGATCGAGGGGGGACTAGCGGAGTCCAAGAGACCCAGTACTTC
CATSRDRGGTSGVQETQYF
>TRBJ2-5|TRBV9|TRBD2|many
TGTGCCAGCAGCGTGAACAGCGGGGGGGCCCAAGAGACCCAGTACTTC
CASSVNSGGAQETQYF
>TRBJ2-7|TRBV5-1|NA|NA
TGCGCCAGCAGTTATAGCGCCTCTTCCTACGAGCAGTACTTC
CASSYSASSYEQYF
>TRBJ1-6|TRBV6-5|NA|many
TGTGCCAGCAGTTACGACGGGAATTCACCCCTCCACTTT
CASSYDGNSPLHF
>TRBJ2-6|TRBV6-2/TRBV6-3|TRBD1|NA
TGTGCCAGCAGAGACAGGGTAAACTCTGGGGCCAACGTCCTGACTTTC
CASRDRVNSGANVLTF
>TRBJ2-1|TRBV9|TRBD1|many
TGTGCCAGCAGCCCTGGGGACAGAGCCTACAATGAGCAGTTCTTC
CASSPGDRAYNEQFF
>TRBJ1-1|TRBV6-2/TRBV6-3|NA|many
TGTGCCAGCAGGCATATCAACAGTGAAGCTTTCTTT
CASRHINSEAFF
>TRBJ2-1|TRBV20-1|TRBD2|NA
TGCAGTGCGGAAAGCGGGAGGGCCTTTGAGCAGTTCTTC
CSAESGRAFEQFF
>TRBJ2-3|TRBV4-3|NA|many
TGCGCCAGCAGCCGAACAGTTTCTAGCACAGATACGCAGTATTTT
CASSRTVSSTDTQYF
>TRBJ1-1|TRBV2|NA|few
TGTGCCAGCAGTGAAGTTAGGGATGGTGAAGCTTTCTTT
CASSEVRDGEAFF
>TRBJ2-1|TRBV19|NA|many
TGTGCCAGTAGTATAGGGATACTAGAGCACAATGAGCAGTTCTTC
CASSIGILEHNEQFF
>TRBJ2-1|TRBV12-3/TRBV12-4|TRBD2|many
TGTGCCAGCAGTTCCTCTAGCGGGAGAGCCAATGAGCAGTTCTTC
CASSSSSGRANEQFF